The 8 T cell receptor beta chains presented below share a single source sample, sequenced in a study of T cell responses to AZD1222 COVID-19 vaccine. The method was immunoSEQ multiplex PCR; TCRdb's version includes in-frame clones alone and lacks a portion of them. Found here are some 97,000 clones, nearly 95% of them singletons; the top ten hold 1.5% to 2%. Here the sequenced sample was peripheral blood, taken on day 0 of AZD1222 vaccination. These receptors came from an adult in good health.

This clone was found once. CDR3 bases: TGTGCCAGCAGCGGGGGACTAGCGGGATACAATGAGCAGTTCTTC. Translation: CASSGGLAGYNEQFF. The rearrangement uses TRBV5-4 and TRBJ2-1; 13 nucleotides align to TRBD2. In germline, CDR1 is SGHNT, CDR2 YYREEE (reference sequence). This CDR3 comprises 15 residues. V shed 4 bases, J shed 4 bases, and the junction held 2 bases outside the gene matches.

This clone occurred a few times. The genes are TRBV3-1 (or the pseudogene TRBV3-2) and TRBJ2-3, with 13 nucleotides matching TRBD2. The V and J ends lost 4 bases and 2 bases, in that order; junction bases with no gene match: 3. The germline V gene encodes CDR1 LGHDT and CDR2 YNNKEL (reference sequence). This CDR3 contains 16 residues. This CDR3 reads CASSPGLAGVTDTQYF. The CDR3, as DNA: TGTGCCAGCAGCCCAGGACTAGCGGGAGTCACAGATACGCAGTATTTT.

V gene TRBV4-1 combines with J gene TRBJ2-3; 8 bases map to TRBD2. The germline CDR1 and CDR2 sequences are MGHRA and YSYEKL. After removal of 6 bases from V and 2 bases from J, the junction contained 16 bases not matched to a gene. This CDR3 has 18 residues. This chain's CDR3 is CASRAKVLAGGNTDTQYF. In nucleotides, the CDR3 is TGCGCCAGCAGGGCCAAGGTTCTGGCGGGAGGAAACACAGATACGCAGTATTTT.

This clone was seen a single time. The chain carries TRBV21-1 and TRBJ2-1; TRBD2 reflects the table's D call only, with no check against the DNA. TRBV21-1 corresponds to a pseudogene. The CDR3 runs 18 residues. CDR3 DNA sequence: TGTGCCAGCAGCAAGCCAAGAAAGCTAGCGGGAGGAGGCGATGAGCAGTTCTTC. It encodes CASSKPRKLAGGGDEQFF.

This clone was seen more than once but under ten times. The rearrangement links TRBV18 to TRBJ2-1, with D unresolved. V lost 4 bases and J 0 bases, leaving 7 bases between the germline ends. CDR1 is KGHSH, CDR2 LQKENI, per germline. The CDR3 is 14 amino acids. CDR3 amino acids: CASSLTSSYNEQFF. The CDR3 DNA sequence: TGTGCCAGCTCACTTACAAGCTCCTACAATGAGCAGTTCTTC.

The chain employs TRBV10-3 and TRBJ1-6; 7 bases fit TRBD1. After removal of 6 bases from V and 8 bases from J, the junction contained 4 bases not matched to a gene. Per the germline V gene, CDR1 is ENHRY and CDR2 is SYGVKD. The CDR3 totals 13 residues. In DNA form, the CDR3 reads TGTGCCATCAGGGACCAGGGGGATTCACCCCTCCACTTT. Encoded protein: CAIRDQGDSPLHF.

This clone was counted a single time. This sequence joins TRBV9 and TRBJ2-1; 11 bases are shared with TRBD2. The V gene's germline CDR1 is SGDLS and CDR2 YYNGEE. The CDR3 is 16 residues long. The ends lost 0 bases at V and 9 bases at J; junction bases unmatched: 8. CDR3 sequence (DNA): TGTGCCAGCAGCGTAGTAGCGGGAGGGCCTGGAGGTGAGCAGTTCTTC. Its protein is CASSVVAGGPGGEQFF.

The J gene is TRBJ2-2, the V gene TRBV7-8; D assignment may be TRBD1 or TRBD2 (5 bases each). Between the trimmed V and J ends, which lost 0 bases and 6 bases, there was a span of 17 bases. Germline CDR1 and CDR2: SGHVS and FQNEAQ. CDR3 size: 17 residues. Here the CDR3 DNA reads TGTGCCAGCAGCTTAGCGCTTAGGGCAGGGACCCCCGGGGAGCTGTTTTTT. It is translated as CASSLALRAGTPGELFF.